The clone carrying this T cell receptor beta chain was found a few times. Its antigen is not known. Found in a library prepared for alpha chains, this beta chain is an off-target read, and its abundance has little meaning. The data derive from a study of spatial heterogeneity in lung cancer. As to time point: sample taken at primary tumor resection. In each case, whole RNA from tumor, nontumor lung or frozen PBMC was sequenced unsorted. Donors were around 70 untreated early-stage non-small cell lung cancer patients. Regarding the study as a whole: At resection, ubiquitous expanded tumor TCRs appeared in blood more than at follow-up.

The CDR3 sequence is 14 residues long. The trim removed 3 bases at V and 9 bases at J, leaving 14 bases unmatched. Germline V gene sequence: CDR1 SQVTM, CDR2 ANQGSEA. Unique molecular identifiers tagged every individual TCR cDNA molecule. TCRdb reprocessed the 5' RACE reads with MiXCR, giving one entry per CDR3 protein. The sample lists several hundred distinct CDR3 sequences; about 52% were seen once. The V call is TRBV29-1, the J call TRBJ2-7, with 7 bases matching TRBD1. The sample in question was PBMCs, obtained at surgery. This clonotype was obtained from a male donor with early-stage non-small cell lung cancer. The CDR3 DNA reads TGCAGCGTTGACCGTGGGACAGCTGGCTGGGGGCAGTACTTC. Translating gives CSVDRGTAGWGQYF.